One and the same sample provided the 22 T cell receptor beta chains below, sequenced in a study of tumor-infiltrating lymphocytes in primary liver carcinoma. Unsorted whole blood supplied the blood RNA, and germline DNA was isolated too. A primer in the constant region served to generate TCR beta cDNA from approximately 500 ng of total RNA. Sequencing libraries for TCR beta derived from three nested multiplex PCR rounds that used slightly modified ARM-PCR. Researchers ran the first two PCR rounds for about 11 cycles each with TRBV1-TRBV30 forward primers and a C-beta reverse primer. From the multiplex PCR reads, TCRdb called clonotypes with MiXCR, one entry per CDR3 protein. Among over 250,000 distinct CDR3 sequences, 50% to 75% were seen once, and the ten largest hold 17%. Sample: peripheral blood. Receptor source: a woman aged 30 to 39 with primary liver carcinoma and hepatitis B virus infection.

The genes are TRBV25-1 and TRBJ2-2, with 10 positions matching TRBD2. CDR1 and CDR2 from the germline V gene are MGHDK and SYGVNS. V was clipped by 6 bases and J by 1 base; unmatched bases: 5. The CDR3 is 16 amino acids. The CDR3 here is CASRATSGVNTGELFF. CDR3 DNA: TGTGCCAGCAGAGCCACTAGCGGGGTGAACACCGGGGAGCTGTTTTTT.

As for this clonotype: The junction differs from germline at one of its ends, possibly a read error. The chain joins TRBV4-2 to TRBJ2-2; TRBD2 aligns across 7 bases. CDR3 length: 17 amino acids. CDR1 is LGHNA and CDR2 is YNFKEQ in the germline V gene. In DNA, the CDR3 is TGTGCCAGCGGCCCACTTCAGGCGGGGGAGAACACCGAGGAGCTGTTCTTT. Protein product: CASGPLQAGENTEELFF.

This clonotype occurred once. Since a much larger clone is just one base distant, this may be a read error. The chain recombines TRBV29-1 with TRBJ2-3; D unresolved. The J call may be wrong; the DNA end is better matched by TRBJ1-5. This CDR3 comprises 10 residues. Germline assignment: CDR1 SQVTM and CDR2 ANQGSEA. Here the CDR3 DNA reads TGCAGCGCCCTTGCAGATACGCAGCATTTT. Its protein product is CSALADTQHF.

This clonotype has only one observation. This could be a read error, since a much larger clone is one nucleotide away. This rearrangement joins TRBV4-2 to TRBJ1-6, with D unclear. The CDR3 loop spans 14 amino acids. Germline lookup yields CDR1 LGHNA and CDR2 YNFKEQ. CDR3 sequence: CTSSQENPPSPLHF. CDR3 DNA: TGTACCAGCAGCCAAGAGAACCCCCCTTCACCCCTCCACTTT.

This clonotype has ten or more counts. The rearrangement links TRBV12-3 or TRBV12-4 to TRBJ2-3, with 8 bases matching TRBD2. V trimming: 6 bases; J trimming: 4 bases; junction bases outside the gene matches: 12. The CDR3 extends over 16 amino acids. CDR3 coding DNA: TGTGCCAGCAGCCAAACCCCGCGACTAGCGTCAGATACGCAGTATTTT. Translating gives CASSQTPRLASDTQYF.

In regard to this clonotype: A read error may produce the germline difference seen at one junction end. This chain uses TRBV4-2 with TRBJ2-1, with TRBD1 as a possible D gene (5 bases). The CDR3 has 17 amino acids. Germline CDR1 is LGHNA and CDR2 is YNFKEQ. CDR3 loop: CASSPDSRGKGYNEQLF. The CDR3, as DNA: TGTGCCAGCAGCCCAGACAGTAGGGGTAAGGGTTACAATGAGCAGCTCTTC.

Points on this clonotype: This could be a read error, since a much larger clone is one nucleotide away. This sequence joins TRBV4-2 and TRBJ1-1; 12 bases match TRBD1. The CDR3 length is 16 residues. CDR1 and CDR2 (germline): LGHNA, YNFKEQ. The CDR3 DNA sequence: TGTGCCTGCAGCCAGGGGACAGGGGGCCTTTATCCTGAAGCTTTCTTT. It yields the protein CACSQGTGGLYPEAFF.

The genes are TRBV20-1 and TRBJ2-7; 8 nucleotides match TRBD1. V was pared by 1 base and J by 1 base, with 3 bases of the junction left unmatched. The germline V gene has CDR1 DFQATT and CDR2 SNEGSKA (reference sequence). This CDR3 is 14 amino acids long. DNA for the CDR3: TGCAGTGCTAGAGCGAACAGGGGGTCCTACGAGCAGTACTTC. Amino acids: CSARANRGSYEQYF.

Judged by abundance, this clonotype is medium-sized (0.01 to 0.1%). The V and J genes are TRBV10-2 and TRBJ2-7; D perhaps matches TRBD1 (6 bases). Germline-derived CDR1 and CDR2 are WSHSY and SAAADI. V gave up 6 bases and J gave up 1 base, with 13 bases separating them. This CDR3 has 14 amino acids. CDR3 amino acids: CASRRTANSYEQYF. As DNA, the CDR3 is TGCGCCAGCAGAAGGACAGCCAATTCCTACGAGCAGTACTTC.

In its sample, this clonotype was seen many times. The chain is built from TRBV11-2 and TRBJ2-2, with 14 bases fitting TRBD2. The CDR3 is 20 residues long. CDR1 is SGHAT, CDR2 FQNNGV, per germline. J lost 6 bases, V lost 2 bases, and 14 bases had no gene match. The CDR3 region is CASSLRSGGTSGSFSGELFF. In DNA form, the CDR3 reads TGTGCCAGCAGCTTAAGGAGTGGCGGGACTAGCGGGAGCTTCTCCGGGGAGCTGTTTTTT.

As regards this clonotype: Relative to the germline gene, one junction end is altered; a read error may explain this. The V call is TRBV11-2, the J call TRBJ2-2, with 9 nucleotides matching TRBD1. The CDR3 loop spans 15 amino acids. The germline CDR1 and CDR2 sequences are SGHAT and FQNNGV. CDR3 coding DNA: TGTGCCAGCAGCTCGTCAACAGGGGGCACTGGGGAGCCGTTTTTT. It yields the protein CASSSSTGGTGEPFF.

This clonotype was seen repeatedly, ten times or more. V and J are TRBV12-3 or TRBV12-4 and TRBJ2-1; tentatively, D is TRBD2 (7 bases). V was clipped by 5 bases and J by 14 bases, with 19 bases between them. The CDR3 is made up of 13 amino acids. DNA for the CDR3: TGTGCCAGCAGTCAAGGGGGAGGGGCGAGGAAGTTCTTC. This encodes CASSQGGGARKFF.

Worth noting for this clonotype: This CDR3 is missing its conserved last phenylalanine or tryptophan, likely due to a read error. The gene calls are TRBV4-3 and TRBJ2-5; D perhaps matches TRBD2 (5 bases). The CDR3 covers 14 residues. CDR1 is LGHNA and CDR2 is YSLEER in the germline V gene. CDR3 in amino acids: CASSQEPGVGTQYL. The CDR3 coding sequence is TGCGCCAGCAGTCAAGAACCCGGGGTGGGGACCCAGTACCTC.

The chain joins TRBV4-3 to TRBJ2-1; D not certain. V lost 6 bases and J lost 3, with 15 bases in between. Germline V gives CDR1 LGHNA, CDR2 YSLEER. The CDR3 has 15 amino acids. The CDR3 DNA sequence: TGCGCCAGCAGTAAAGATGCGGCTAACTACAATGAGCAGTTCTTC. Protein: CASSKDAANYNEQFF.

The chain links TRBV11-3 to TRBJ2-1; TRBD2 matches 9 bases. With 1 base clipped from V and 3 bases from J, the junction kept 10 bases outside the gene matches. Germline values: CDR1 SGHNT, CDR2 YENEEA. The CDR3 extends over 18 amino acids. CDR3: CASSLGQGGRAGYNEQFF. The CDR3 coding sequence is TGTGCCAGCAGCTTAGGTCAAGGCGGGAGGGCCGGCTACAATGAGCAGTTCTTC.

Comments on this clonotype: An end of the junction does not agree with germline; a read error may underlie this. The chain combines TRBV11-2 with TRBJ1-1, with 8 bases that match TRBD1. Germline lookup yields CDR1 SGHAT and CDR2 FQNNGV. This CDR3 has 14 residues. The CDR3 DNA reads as TGTGCCAGCAGTTTAGACCACGGACAGGGAGAAGCTCTCTTT. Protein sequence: CASSLDHGQGEALF.

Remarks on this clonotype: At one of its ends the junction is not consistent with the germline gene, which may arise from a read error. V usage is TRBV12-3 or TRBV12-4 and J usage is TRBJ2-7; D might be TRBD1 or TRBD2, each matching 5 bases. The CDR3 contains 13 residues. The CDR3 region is CANSFQGPYEQYF. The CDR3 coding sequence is TGTGCCAACAGTTTTCAGGGACCCTACGAGCAGTACTTT.

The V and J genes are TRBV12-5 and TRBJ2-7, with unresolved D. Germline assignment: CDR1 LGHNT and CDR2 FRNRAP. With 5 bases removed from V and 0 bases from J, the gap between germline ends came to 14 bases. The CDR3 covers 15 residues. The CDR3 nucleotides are TGTGCTAGTGGTAGTCCACAGAAGAGCTCCTACGAGCAGTACTTC. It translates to CASGSPQKSSYEQYF. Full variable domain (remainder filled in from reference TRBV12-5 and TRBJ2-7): DARVTQTPRHKVTEMGQEVTMRCQPILGHNTVFWYRQTMMQGLELLAYFRNRAPLDDSGMPKDRFSAEMPDATLATLKIQPSEPRDSAVYFCASGSPQKSSYEQYFGPGTRLTVT.

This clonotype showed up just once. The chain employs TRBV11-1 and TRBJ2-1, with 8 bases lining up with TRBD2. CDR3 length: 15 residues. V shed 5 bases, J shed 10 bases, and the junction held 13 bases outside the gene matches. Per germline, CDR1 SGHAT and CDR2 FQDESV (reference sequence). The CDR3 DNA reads TGTGCCAGCAGCCTGATTAGCGGGACGGTTCTAGAGCAGTTCTTC. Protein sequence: CASSLISGTVLEQFF.

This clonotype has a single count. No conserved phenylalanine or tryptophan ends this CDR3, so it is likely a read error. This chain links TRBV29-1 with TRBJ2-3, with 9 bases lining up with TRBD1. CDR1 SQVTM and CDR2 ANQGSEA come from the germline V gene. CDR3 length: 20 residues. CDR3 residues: CSVEATGTGKTVTSTDTQYL. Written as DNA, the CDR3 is TGCAGTGTTGAGGCAACCGGGACAGGGAAGACGGTTACTAGCACAGATACGCAGTATTTG.

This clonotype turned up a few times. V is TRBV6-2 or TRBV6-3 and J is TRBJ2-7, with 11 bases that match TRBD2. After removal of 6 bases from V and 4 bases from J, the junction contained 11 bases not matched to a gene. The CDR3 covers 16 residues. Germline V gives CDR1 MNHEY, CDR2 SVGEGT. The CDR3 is CASSSPTSGIGYEQYF. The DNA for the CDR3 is TGTGCCAGCAGCTCGCCGACTAGCGGGATAGGATACGAGCAGTACTTC.

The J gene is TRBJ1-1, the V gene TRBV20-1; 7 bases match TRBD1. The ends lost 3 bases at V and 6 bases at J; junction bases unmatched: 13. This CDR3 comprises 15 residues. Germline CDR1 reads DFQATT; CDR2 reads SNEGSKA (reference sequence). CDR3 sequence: CSARPLRRDRAEAFF. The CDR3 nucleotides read TGCAGTGCTAGGCCCCTACGGAGGGACAGAGCTGAAGCTTTCTTT.